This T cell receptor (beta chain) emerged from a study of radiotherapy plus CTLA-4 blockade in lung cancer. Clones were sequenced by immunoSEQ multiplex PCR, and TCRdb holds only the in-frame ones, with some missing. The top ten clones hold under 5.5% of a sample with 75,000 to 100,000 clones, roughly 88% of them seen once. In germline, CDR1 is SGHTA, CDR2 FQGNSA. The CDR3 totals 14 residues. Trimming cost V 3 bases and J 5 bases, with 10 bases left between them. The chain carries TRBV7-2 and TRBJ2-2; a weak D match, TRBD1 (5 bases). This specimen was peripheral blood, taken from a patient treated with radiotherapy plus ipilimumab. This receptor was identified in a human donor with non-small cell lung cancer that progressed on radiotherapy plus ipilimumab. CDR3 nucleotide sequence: TGTGCCAGCAGCTTGTTAAGGGGTACCGGGGAGCTGTTTTTT. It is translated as CASSLLRGTGELFF. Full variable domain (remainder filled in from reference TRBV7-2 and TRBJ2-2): GAGVSQSPSNKVTEKGKDVELRCDPISGHTALYWYRQSLGQGLEFLIYFQGNSAPDKSGLPSDRFSAERTGGSVSTLTIQRTQQEDSAVYLCASSLLRGTGELFFGEGSRLTVL.